Below are 18 T cell receptor beta chains sequenced from a single sample in a study of memory CD4+ T cells and cytomegalovirus serostatus. Single viable CD3+CD4+CD8-CD45RO+ cells were sorted as the memory CD4+ T cells. Produced via immunoSEQ multiplex PCR; TCRdb's table is partial and in-frame only. The sample has about 57,000 clones, around 85% seen once. The source material was memory CD4+ T cells from blood. The source is an adult in good health and CMV-seronegative.

The V gene is TRBV5-4, the J gene TRBJ2-2; TRBD2 matches at 7 bases. The germline CDR1 and CDR2 sequences are SGHNT and YYREEE (reference sequence). V lost 4 bases and J lost 1; bases outside the gene matches: 10. CDR3 length equals 17 residues. As DNA, the CDR3 is TGTGCCAGCAGCCATGGGGCTGCGGGGGTGAACACCGGGGAGCTGTTTTTT. Its translation is CASSHGAAGVNTGELFF.

This clone was observed once. J is TRBJ1-4 and V is TRBV7-2, with D possibly TRBD1 on 6 matching bases. V was shortened by 1 base and J by 10 bases, with 10 bases between the two germline ends. CDR3 length: 13 amino acids. Germline CDR1 reads SGHTA; CDR2 reads FQGNSA. The CDR3 DNA reads TGTGCCAGCAGCTTAGGGACAGAGGGAAAACTGTTTTTT. Translating it yields CASSLGTEGKLFF.

V gene TRBV5-1 combines with J gene TRBJ2-1, with D maybe TRBD1 (6 bases). The CDR3 runs 14 residues. Trimming left V 2 bases short and J 4 bases short, with 10 bases between. The germline V gene has CDR1 SGHRS and CDR2 YFSETQ. The CDR3 reads CASSLGGEYNEQFF. CDR3 DNA: TGCGCCAGCAGCTTAGGGGGAGAGTACAATGAGCAGTTCTTC.

V gene TRBV28 combines with J gene TRBJ2-1, with TRBD2 matching 15 bases. The trim removed 5 bases at V and 6 bases at J, leaving 8 bases unmatched. The germline V gene encodes CDR1 MDHEN and CDR2 SYDVKM. The CDR3 sequence is 17 residues long. The CDR3 DNA follows: TGTGCCAGCAGTCCCTCCTCGGGACTAGCGGGGGGCAATGAGCAGTTCTTC. Translating gives CASSPSSGLAGGNEQFF. The full variable domain, with the rest looked up from reference TRBV28 and TRBJ2-1, is DVKVTQSSRYLVKRTGEKVFLECVQDMDHENMFWYRQDPGLGLRLIYFSYDVKMKEKGDIPEGYSVSREKKERFSLILESASTNQTSMYLCASSPSSGLAGGNEQFFGPGTRLTVL.

V gene TRBV7-9 combines with J gene TRBJ1-1; no definite D call. The CDR3 contains 11 residues. V gave up 7 bases and J gave up 10 bases, with 13 bases separating them. CDR1 is SEHNR and CDR2 is FQNEAQ in the germline V gene (reference sequence). The CDR3: CASTREMGAFF. The CDR3 DNA is TGTGCCAGCACGCGGGAAATGGGAGCTTTCTTT.

The chain employs TRBV10-3 and TRBJ1-1, with 9 bases aligning to TRBD1. V shed 5 bases, J shed 3 bases, and the junction held 4 bases outside the gene matches. The CDR3 totals 14 residues. Germline V gene lookup returns CDR1 ENHRY and CDR2 SYGVKD. In DNA, the CDR3 is TGTGCCATCAGTACGGGACAGGGCTACACTGAAGCTTTCTTT. It codes for CAISTGQGYTEAFF.

The chain has TRBV28 and TRBJ2-5; D call uncertain. The end of the DNA is better explained by TRBJ2-7, so the J call may be wrong. Germline CDR1 MDHEN, CDR2 SYDVKM. The CDR3 extends over 12 amino acids. The CDR3 DNA is TGTGCCAGCAGTTTTGCTCGTTACGAGCAGTACTTC. Translating it yields CASSFARYEQYF.

The chain uses TRBV28 and TRBJ1-5, with 9 bases lining up with TRBD1. V lost 8 bases to trimming and J lost 3 bases; unmatched junction nucleotides: 8. The CDR3 contains 15 residues. Germline V gene lookup returns CDR1 MDHEN and CDR2 SYDVKM. CDR3 amino acids: CASLIGQGINQPQHF. The CDR3, as DNA: TGTGCCAGCCTGATTGGACAGGGGATCAATCAGCCCCAGCATTTT.

A few counts support this clone. V and J are TRBV4-1 and TRBJ2-7; D gene unclear. The germline V gene has CDR1 MGHRA and CDR2 YSYEKL. The CDR3 is 21 amino acids. Trimming removed 0 bases from V and 0 bases from J, with 27 bases in between. CDR3 sequence: CASSQDVVGDNSPISSYEQYF. The CDR3 DNA reads TGCGCCAGCAGCCAAGATGTGGTGGGCGACAACAGTCCAATAAGCTCCTACGAGCAGTACTTC.

The rearrangement links TRBV28 to TRBJ1-5; a weak D match, TRBD1 (6 bases). Per the germline V gene, CDR1 is MDHEN and CDR2 is SYDVKM. The CDR3 sequence is 12 residues long. V dropped 9 bases and J dropped 11 bases, with 17 bases sitting between them. The CDR3 loop is CASSDKGESQHF. The CDR3 DNA is TGTGCCAGTTCTGACAAGGGGGAGTCCCAGCATTTT.

This clone came up once. This chain joins TRBV2 and TRBJ2-4; possibly TRBD2 for D (6 bases). The CDR3 is made up of 13 amino acids. The germline V gene has CDR1 SNHLY and CDR2 FYNNEI. Trimming removed 11 bases at V and 8 bases at J, with 19 bases between. The CDR3 DNA reads TGTGCCGGAAGCCCCGGGACTGGGGACATTCAGTACTTC. The encoded protein is CAGSPGTGDIQYF.

The chain joins TRBV7-9 to TRBJ1-4; 8 positions match TRBD1. Losses at the gene ends were 5 bases for V and 10 bases for J; bases not matched to a gene: 6. The CDR3 length is 13 residues. Germline V gene lookup returns CDR1 SEHNR and CDR2 FQNEAQ (reference sequence). CDR3 residues: CASSQGQAGKLFF. The CDR3 nucleotides read TGTGCCAGCAGCCAGGGACAGGCGGGAAAACTGTTTTTT.

V is TRBV21-1 and J is TRBJ1-2. TRBV21-1 is listed as a pseudogene. The CDR3 totals 15 residues. The CDR3 DNA follows: TGTGCCAGCAGCAAGGGCCGGAGAGGGCGTAAAGGCTACACCTTC. This gives the protein CASSKGRRGRKGYTF.

The chain couples TRBV9 to TRBJ2-1; TRBD1 matches at 7 bases. The CDR3 covers 15 residues. In germline, CDR1 is SGDLS, CDR2 YYNGEE. Trimming at V came to 7 bases and at J to 4 bases, leaving 11 bases not matched to a gene. CDR3 amino acids: CASSLQGWEYNEQFF. CDR3 DNA: TGTGCCAGCTCACTACAGGGGTGGGAGTACAATGAGCAGTTCTTC.

On this clone: The sample carries other DNA sequences with the same CDR3. The genes are TRBV11-2 and TRBJ2-4; D is unclear. The CDR3 consists of 14 residues. Germline CDR1 and CDR2: SGHAT and FQNNGV. The ends were cut back, 4 bases at V and 0 bases at J, with 7 bases in the middle. This CDR3 reads CASSSRLAKNIQYF. The CDR3, as DNA: TGTGCCAGCAGCTCCAGGCTAGCCAAAAACATTCAGTACTTC.

This clone occurred once. The chain is built from TRBV18 and TRBJ2-5; D call uncertain. The V gene lost 3 bases and the J gene lost 3 bases, with 11 bases spanning the gap. The CDR3 is made up of 14 amino acids. Looked up from germline, CDR1 is KGHSH and CDR2 is LQKENI. The CDR3 reads CASSPDMIEETQYF. CDR3 in DNA: TGTGCCAGCTCACCTGATATGATAGAAGAGACCCAGTACTTC. Together with reference TRBV18 and TRBJ2-5, the CDR3 gives the full variable domain: NAGVMQNPRHLVRRRGQEARLRCSPMKGHSHVYWYRQLPEEGLKFMVYLQKENIIDESGMPKERFSAEFPKEGPSILRIQQVVRGDSAAYFCASSPDMIEETQYFGPGTRLLVL.

This clone was counted a single time. CDR3 sequence reads: CASSPARDREQFF. The CDR3 DNA is TGTGCCAGCTCACCAGCGCGGGACCGTGAGCAGTTCTTC. This chain joins TRBV18 and TRBJ2-1, with D perhaps matching TRBD2 (6 bases). The CDR3 sequence is 13 residues long. V shed 2 bases and J shed 9 bases, with 11 bases lying between them. Germline V CDR1 and CDR2: KGHSH, LQKENI.

The rearrangement joins TRBV6-4 to TRBJ1-1; no definite D call. CDR3 length: 15 residues. Germline CDR1 MRHNA, CDR2 SNTAGT. With 0 bases removed from V and 0 bases from J, the gap between germline ends came to 8 bases. As DNA, the CDR3 is TGTGCCAGCAGTGACTCGAGCCAATTGAACACTGAAGCTTTCTTT. It translates to CASSDSSQLNTEAFF.